Listed below are T cell receptor beta chains from one sample, sequenced in a study of CD8 T cells in Susac syndrome. TCRdb recomputed calls from the immunoSEQ multiplex PCR reads with MiXCR, one row per CDR3 protein. Of about 300,000 distinct CDR3 sequences in the sample, roughly 85% were seen once. The sequencing input was CD8+ T cells from PBMCs. These receptors were taken from a human donor with multiple sclerosis. Both conserved end residues are part of each CDR3. The D gene is left open where the match is weak. The size entry is marked missing in some rows and otherwise reads once, few, many or a size class.

CDR3: CSALAGYEQYF
DNA: TGCAGTGCCCTAGCGGGATACGAGCAGTACTTC
size: once
length: 11
V: TRBV20-1
D: TRBD2
J: TRBJ2-7

CDR3: CAIRTEPGEKTQYF
DNA: TGTGCCATCAGGACGGAACCCGGGGAGAAGACCCAGTACTTC
size: .
length: 14
V: TRBV6-1
D: .
J: TRBJ2-5

CDR3: CSARGREAATYNEQFF
DNA: TGCAGTGCTAGAGGGCGGGAGGCCGCGACCTACAATGAGCAGTTCTTC
size: .
length: 16
V: TRBV20-1
D: TRBD2
J: TRBJ2-1

CDR3: CASSLAHYEQYF
DNA: TGTGCCAGCAGCTTGGCCCACTACGAGCAGTACTTC
size: once
length: 12
V: TRBV5-6
D: .
J: TRBJ2-7

CDR3: CASSYRGPYTYGYTF
DNA: TGTGCCAGCAGTTACCGCGGACCATACACCTATGGCTACACCTTC
size: .
length: 15
V: TRBV6-5
D: .
J: TRBJ1-2

CDR3: CSAEGAGGIYNEQFF
DNA: TGCAGTGCTGAGGGAGCGGGAGGGATTTACAATGAGCAGTTCTTC
size: .
length: 15
V: TRBV20-1
D: TRBD2
J: TRBJ2-1

CDR3: CASSQEFLGDTQYF
DNA: TGTGCCAGCAGCCAAGAGTTCCTGGGAGATACGCAGTATTTT
size: .
length: 14
V: TRBV14
D: .
J: TRBJ2-3

CDR3: CASWGSEAFF
DNA: TGTGCCAGTTGGGGCAGTGAAGCTTTCTTT
size: once
length: 10
V: TRBV19
D: .
J: TRBJ1-1

CDR3: CASSPASGALTDTQYF
DNA: TGTGCCAGCAGCCCGGCCTCAGGAGCCCTCACAGATACGCAGTATTTT
size: .
length: 16
V: TRBV11-3
D: .
J: TRBJ2-3

CDR3: CAWSPGLGTQPQHF
DNA: TGTGCCTGGAGTCCCGGACTGGGCACTCAGCCCCAGCATTTT
size: .
length: 14
V: TRBV30
D: .
J: TRBJ1-5

CDR3: CASSLRVGPGAKNIQYF
DNA: TGTGCCAGCAGTTTACGTGTAGGACCCGGTGCCAAAAACATTCAGTACTTC
size: .
length: 17
V: TRBV27
D: .
J: TRBJ2-4

CDR3: CASSLGGEEQFF
DNA: TGTGCCAGCAGCTTGGGGGGGGAAGAGCAGTTCTTC
size: .
length: 12
V: TRBV7-6
D: TRBD2
J: TRBJ2-1